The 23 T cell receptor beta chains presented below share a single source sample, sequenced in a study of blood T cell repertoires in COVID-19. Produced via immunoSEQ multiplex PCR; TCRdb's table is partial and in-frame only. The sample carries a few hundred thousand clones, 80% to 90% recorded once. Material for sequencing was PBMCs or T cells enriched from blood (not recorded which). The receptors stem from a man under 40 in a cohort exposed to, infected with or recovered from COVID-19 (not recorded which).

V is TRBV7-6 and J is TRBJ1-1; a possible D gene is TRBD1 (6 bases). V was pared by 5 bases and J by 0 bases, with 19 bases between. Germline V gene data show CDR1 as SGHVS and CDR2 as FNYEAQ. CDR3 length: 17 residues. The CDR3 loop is CASSPRTDRDMNTEAFF. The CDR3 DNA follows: TGTGCCAGCAGCCCCCGGACAGACCGTGACATGAACACTGAAGCTTTCTTT.

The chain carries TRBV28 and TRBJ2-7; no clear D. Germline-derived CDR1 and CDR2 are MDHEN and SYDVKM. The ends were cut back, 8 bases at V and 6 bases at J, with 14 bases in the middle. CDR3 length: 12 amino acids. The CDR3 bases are TGTGCCAGCCTGGCTGCTCCCCTCGAGCAGTACTTC. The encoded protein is CASLAAPLEQYF. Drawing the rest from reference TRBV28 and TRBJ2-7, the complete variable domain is DVKVTQSSRYLVKRTGEKVFLECVQDMDHENMFWYRQDPGLGLRLIYFSYDVKMKEKGDIPEGYSVSREKKERFSLILESASTNQTSMYLCASLAAPLEQYFGPGTRLTVT.

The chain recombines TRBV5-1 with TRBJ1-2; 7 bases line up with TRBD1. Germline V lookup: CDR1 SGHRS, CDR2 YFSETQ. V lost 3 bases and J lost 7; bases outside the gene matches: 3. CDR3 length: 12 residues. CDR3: CASSSGGVGYTF. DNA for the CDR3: TGCGCCAGCAGCTCAGGGGGAGTTGGCTACACCTTC.

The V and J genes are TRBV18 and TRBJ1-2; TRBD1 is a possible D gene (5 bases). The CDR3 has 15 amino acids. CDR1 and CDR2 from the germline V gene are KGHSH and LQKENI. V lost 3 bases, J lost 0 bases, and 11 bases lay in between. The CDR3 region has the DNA TGTGCCAGCTCACCCGTCCAGGGATCTAACTATGGCTACACCTTC. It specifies CASSPVQGSNYGYTF.

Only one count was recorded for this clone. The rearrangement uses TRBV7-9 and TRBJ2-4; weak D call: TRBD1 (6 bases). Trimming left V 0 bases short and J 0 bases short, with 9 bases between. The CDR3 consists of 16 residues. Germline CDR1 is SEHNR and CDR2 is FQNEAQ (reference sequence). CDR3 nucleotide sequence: TGTGCCAGCAGCTTAGCTGGACAGCTAGCCAAAAACATTCAGTACTTC. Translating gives CASSLAGQLAKNIQYF.

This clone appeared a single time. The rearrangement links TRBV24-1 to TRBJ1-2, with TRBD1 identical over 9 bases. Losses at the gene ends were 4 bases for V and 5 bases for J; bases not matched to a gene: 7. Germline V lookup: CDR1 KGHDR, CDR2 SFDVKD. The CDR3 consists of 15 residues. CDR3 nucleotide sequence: TGTGCCACCAGTGACCCGGGACAGGGTGTGTATGGCTACACCTTC. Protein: CATSDPGQGVYGYTF.

The chain's CDR3 is CASSLGGQVFSSKQYF. In DNA form, the CDR3 reads TGTGCCAGCAGTTTAGGGGGACAGGTCTTTTCATCAAAGCAGTACTTC. The gene calls are TRBV27 and TRBJ2-7; 8 nucleotides match TRBD1. The V segment lost 2 bases and the J segment 8 bases; nucleotides outside the gene matches: 14. The germline CDR1 and CDR2 sequences are MNHEY and SMNVEV (reference sequence). The CDR3 runs 16 residues.

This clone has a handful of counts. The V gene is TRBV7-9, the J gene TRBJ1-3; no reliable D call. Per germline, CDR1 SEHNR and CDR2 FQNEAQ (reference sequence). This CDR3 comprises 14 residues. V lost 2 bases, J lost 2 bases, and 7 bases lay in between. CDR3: CASSLPGPGNTIYF. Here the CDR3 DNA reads TGTGCCAGCAGCTTACCGGGTCCTGGAAACACCATATATTTT.

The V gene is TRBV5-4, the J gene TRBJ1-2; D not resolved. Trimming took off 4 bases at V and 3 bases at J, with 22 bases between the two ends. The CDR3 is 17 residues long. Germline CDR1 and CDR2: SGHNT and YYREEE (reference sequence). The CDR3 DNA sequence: TGTGCCAGCAGCCGGCCGGGCGGAGGGTTGCTGGACTATGGCTACACCTTC. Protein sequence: CASSRPGGGLLDYGYTF.

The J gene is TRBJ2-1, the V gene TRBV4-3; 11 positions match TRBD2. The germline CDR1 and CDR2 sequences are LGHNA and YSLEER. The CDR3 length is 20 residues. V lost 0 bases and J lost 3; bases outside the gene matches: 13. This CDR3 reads CASSQDPTSGTPILYNEQFF. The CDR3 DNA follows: TGCGCCAGCAGCCAAGACCCGACTAGCGGGACGCCTATACTCTACAATGAGCAGTTCTTC.

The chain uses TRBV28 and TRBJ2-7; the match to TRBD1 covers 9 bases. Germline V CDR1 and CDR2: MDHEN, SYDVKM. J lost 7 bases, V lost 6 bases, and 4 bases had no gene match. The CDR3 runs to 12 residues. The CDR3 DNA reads TGTGCCAGCAGGGGGACAGGGCGAGAGCAGTACTTC. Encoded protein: CASRGTGREQYF.

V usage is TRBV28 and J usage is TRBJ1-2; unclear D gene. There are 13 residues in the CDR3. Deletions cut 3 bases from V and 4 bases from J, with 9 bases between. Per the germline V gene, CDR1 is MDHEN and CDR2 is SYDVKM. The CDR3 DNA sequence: TGTGCCAGCAGTTTCACGGGATTCTATGGCTACACCTTC. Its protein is CASSFTGFYGYTF.

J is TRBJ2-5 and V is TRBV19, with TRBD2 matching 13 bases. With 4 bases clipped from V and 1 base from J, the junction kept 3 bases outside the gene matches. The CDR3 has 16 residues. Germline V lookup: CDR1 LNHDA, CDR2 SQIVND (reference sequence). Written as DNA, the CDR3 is TGTGCCAGTAGTACCCGGACTAGCGGGAGCCAAGAGACCCAGTACTTC. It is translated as CASSTRTSGSQETQYF.

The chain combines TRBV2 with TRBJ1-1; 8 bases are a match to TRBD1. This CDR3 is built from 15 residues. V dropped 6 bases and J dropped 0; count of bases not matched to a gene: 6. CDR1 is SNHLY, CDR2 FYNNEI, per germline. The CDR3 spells CASSGQGGMNTEAFF. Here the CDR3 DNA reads TGTGCCAGCAGCGGACAGGGAGGGATGAACACTGAAGCTTTCTTT.

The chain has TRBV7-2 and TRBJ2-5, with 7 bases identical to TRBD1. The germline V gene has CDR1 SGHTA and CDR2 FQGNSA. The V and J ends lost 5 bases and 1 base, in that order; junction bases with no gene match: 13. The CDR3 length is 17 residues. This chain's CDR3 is CASSRTAPWDSQETQYF. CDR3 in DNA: TGTGCCAGCAGCCGGACCGCTCCGTGGGACAGCCAAGAGACCCAGTACTTC.

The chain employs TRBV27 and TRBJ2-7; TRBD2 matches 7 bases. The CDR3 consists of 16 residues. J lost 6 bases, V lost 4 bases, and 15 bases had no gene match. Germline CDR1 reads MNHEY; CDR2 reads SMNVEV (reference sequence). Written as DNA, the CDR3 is TGTGCCAGCAGTTCCCGGGGAGGCGGGAGCGGTCGCGAGCAGTACTTC. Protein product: CASSSRGGGSGREQYF.

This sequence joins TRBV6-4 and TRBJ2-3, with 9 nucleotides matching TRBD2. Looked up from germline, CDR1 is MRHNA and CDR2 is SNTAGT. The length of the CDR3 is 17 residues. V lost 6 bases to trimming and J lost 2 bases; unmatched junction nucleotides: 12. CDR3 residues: CASSARQLAGPTDTQYF. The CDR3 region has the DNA TGTGCCAGCAGCGCTCGCCAGCTAGCGGGACCCACAGATACGCAGTATTTT.

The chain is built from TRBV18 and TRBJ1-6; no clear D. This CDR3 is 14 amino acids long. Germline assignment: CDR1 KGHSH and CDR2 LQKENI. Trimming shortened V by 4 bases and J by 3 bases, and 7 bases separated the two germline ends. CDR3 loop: CASSQGGYNSPLHF. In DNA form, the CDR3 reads TGTGCCAGCTCACAAGGAGGCTATAATTCACCCCTCCACTTT.

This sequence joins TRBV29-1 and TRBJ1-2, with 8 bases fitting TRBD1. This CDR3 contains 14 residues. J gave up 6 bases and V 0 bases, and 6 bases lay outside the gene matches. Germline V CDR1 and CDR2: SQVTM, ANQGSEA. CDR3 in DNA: TGCAGCGTTGAAGATCGGCAGGGGGCTAATGGCTACACCTTC. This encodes CSVEDRQGANGYTF.

The CDR3 here is CASSPPWAGVRDTQYF. Here the CDR3 DNA reads TGTGCCAGCAGCCCCCCCTGGGCGGGAGTAAGAGATACGCAGTATTTT. The chain is built from TRBV7-9 and TRBJ2-3; 7 bases map to TRBD2. With 5 bases clipped from V and 5 bases from J, the junction kept 13 bases outside the gene matches. The length of the CDR3 is 16 residues. CDR1 SEHNR and CDR2 FQNEAQ come from the germline V gene (reference sequence).

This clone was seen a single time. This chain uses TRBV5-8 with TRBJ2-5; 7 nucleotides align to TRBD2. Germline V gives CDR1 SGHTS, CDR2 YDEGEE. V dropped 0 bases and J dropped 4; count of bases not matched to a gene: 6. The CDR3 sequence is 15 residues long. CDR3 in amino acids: CASSLGGRGGETQYF. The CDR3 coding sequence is TGTGCCAGCAGCTTGGGCGGGAGAGGAGGAGAGACCCAGTACTTC.

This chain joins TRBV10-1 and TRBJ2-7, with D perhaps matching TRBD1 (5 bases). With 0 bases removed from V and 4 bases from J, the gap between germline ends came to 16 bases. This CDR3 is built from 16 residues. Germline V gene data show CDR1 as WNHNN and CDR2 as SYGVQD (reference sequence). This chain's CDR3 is CASSESRRSGWYEQYF. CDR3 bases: TGCGCCAGCAGTGAGTCGAGACGGTCAGGGTGGTACGAGCAGTACTTC.

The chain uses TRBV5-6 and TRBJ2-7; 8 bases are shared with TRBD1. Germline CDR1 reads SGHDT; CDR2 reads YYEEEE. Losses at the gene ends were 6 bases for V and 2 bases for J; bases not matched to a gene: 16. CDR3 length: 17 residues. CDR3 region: CASTQTQGAKAPYEQYF. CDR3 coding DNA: TGTGCCAGCACCCAGACCCAGGGGGCGAAAGCCCCCTACGAGCAGTACTTC.